These 5 T cell receptor beta chains share one sample of origin, sequenced in a study of T-cell reconstitution after alpha-beta-depleted transplantation in children. Unique molecular identifiers were used in preparing the TCRbeta library. TCRdb re-called the PCR reads through MiXCR, storing one row per CDR3 protein. Of some 840,000 distinct CDR3 sequences listed, 16% are singletons. The specimen was PBMCs, mostly from graft donor cells, collected 360 days after TCRalphabeta/CD19-depleted stem cell transplant. The source of these receptors is a male patient younger than 18 who had a stem cell transplant for acute lymphoblastic leukemia, so the T cells may come from the graft donor.

The chain links TRBV10-3 to TRBJ2-3; D is unclear. Germline V gene data show CDR1 as ENHRY and CDR2 as SYGVKD. The CDR3 covers 13 residues. Trimming shortened V by 2 bases and J by 2 bases, and 5 bases separated the two germline ends. CDR3 nucleotides: TGTGCCATCAGTGAGAAGTTCACAGATACGCAGTATTTT. Its protein is CAISEKFTDTQYF.

The chain uses TRBV25-1 and TRBJ1-3; no clear D. This CDR3 spans 14 amino acids. Germline V CDR1 and CDR2: MGHDK, SYGVNS. Trimming cost V 4 bases and J 0 bases, with 7 bases left between them. CDR3 in DNA: TGTGCCAGCAGTGGCATGGCCTCTGGAAACACCATATATTTT. Translating gives CASSGMASGNTIYF.

The chain has TRBV5-1 and TRBJ1-2; maybe TRBD1 (6 bases). Germline lookup yields CDR1 SGHRS and CDR2 YFSETQ. V lost 2 bases and J 3 bases, leaving 11 bases between the germline ends. This CDR3 spans 14 amino acids. CDR3 loop: CASSFPGADYGYTF. The CDR3 region has the DNA TGCGCCAGCAGCTTCCCAGGGGCGGACTATGGCTACACCTTC.

This clonotype has ten or more counts. The chain is built from TRBV20-1 and TRBJ2-7; TRBD2 agrees at 11 bases. This CDR3 has 15 amino acids. The germline gives CDR1 DFQATT, CDR2 SNEGSKA (reference sequence). The V and J ends lost 0 bases and 2 bases, in that order; junction bases with no gene match: 3. The chain's CDR3 is CSARDSSGRAYEQYF. The CDR3 DNA reads TGCAGTGCTAGAGATAGTAGCGGGAGGGCCTACGAGCAGTACTTC.

The J gene is TRBJ2-5, the V gene TRBV20-1, with D uncertain. CDR1 is DFQATT and CDR2 is SNEGSKA in the germline V gene (reference sequence). V lost 0 bases to trimming and J lost 1 base, with 6 bases between them. This CDR3 region has 13 residues. In DNA form, the CDR3 reads TGCAGTGCTAGAGATCGGACCCAAGAGACCCAGTACTTC. As protein: CSARDRTQETQYF.